The present T cell receptor (beta chain) was sequenced within a study of OX40 agonist ivuxolimab in advanced cancers. As for the study in general: Dose-escalation subjects each had hepatocellular carcinoma, melanoma, renal cell or head and neck cancer. Eligibility admitted prior anti-PD-1, anti-PD-L1 or anti-CTLA-4 therapy; about 42% had some. Partial responses, seen in three patients, involved one hepatocellular carcinoma and two cutaneous melanomas.

Per the germline V gene, CDR1 is SGHNT and CDR2 is YYREEE (reference sequence). The CDR3 has 13 residues. J lost 10 bases, V lost 4 bases, and 8 bases had no gene match. In the case of this clone: Its antigen is not known.

Study-wide findings and caveats: Doses of 0.1 to 3.0 mg/kg were accompanied by clonal expansion of CD4+ and CD8+ blood T cells by week 6.

Sequenced by immunoSEQ multiplex PCR; TCRdb stores in-frame clones only, minus some. The sample has 68,000 or so clones, 70% to 85% seen once. The starting material was CD4+ or CD8+ T cells sorted from blood, obtained in a trial of the OX40 agonist ivuxolimab. The clonotype was recovered from an adult with an advanced solid tumor such as melanoma, head and neck, liver or kidney cancer. The chain joins TRBV5-4 to TRBJ2-1; 7 bases are shared with TRBD2. The CDR3 nucleotides are TGTGCCAGCAGCCCGGGTGGGAGGGAGGAGCAGTTCTTC. Encoded protein: CASSPGGREEQFF. Looking up the rest from reference TRBV5-4 and TRBJ2-1 gives the full variable domain: ETGVTQSPTHLIKTRGQQVTLRCSSQSGHNTVSWYQQALGQGPQFIFQYYREEENGRGNFPPRFSGLQFPNYSSELNVNALELDDSALYLCASSPGGREEQFFGPGTRLTVL.